Sequencing of this TCR beta chain was carried out in a study of CD8+ T cells in alopecia areata. General study findings and limits: Numerous expanded lesional clones remained in scalp and blood during tofacitinib.

Treatment described: oral pan-JAK inhibitor, 5-10 mg twice daily. This CDR3 has 14 amino acids. Germline loops: CDR1 SGHRS, CDR2 YFSETQ. The V and J ends lost 4 bases and 5 bases, in that order; junction bases with no gene match: 6. This clone appeared a few times. Its matching antigen is unknown. cDNA prepared by RNA extraction and subsequent reverse transcription served as the template for sequencing. The table came from immunoSEQ multiplex PCR; TCRdb's copy has only in-frame clones and leaves some out. The sample comprises about 160,000 clones, less than 80% of which are singletons, and 12% to 15% rests with the top ten.

This sample comprised CD4+ T cells sorted from blood, obtained at week 24, from a patient treated with tofacitinib. The TCR sequence derives from a human donor with alopecia areata. This rearrangement joins TRBV5-1 to TRBJ2-1, with 7 bases lining up with TRBD1. CDR3 residues: CASSPTDRDNEQFF. The CDR3 DNA reads TGCGCCAGCAGCCCCACCGACAGGGACAATGAGCAGTTCTTC.